A selection of T cell receptor beta chains follows, all from one sample in a study of human T cells and chemical hapten exposure. TCRdb reprocessed the RACE reads with MiXCR, giving one entry per CDR3 protein. Of around 330,000 distinct CDR3 sequences listed, around 5% were seen once; the top ten hold around 8%. The starting material was whole blood, obtained in connection with sensitization to the hapten diphenylcyclopropenone (DPC). These receptors were taken from a young woman with alopecia areata. Some clones in this sample may be carry-over from other donors' samples. Both conserved end residues are part of each CDR3. D genes are given only for firm matches. Only some rows state a clone size, as once, few, many or a class for expanded clones.

CDR3 DNA: TGTGCCAGCAGTTCGGACGGTGCTAATTCACCCCTCCACTTT
CDR3 protein: CASSSDGANSPLHF
D gene: NA
V gene: TRBV12-3/TRBV12-4
J gene: TRBJ1-6
clone size: many

CDR3 DNA: TGTGCCAGCAGCCGCGAGGCCGAGCAGTACTTC
CDR3 protein: CASSREAEQYF
D gene: NA
V gene: TRBV4-2
J gene: TRBJ2-7
clone size: many

CDR3 DNA: TGTGCCAGCAGTGAACCCCAAGACGGTAACACTGAAGCTTTCTTT
CDR3 protein: CASSEPQDGNTEAFF
D gene: NA
V gene: TRBV6-1
J gene: TRBJ1-1
clone size: few

CDR3 DNA: TGCGCCAGCAATAACCAGCTAGCGGAGACAGATACGCAGTATTTT
CDR3 protein: CASNNQLAETDTQYF
D gene: TRBD2
V gene: TRBV5-1
J gene: TRBJ2-3
clone size: many

CDR3 DNA: TGTGCCAGCAGTGAATCGGGGAGCCTGGGGCCCTACGAGCAGTACTTC
CDR3 protein: CASSESGSLGPYEQYF
D gene: NA
V gene: TRBV25-1
J gene: TRBJ2-7
clone size: few

CDR3 DNA: TGCGCCAGCAGCCAAGGACGTCTGAGGGTGGGAGGTTCACCCCTCCACTTT
CDR3 protein: CASSQGRLRVGGSPLHF
D gene: NA
V gene: TRBV5-1
J gene: TRBJ1-6
clone size: many

CDR3 DNA: TGTGCCAGCAGCGATAGCACAGGGCTCGACGAGCAGTACTTC
CDR3 protein: CASSDSTGLDEQYF
D gene: NA
V gene: TRBV2
J gene: TRBJ2-7
clone size: few

CDR3 DNA: TGTGCCAGCAGTCCAAGCGGGGGGGCCTACCGGACAGATACGCAGTATTTT
CDR3 protein: CASSPSGGAYRTDTQYF
D gene: TRBD2
V gene: TRBV28
J gene: TRBJ2-3
clone size: few

CDR3 DNA: TGTGCCAGCAGCGGGACGGTGAACACTGAAGCTTTCTTT
CDR3 protein: CASSGTVNTEAFF
D gene: NA
V gene: TRBV18
J gene: TRBJ1-1
clone size: many

CDR3 DNA: TGCGCCAGCAGCCAAGAGGAAGGGGTATCCTACAATGAGCAGTTCTTC
CDR3 protein: CASSQEEGVSYNEQFF
D gene: NA
V gene: TRBV4-1
J gene: TRBJ2-1
clone size: NA

CDR3 DNA: TGTGCCAGCAGTGAAGAGATTGGGACAGGGGGCAATCAGCCCCAGCATTTT
CDR3 protein: CASSEEIGTGGNQPQHF
D gene: TRBD1
V gene: TRBV6-1
J gene: TRBJ1-5
clone size: many

CDR3 DNA: TGTGCCACCGCCGGGACAGGGATGGACGAGCAGTACTTC
CDR3 protein: CATAGTGMDEQYF
D gene: TRBD1
V gene: TRBV7-2
J gene: TRBJ2-7
clone size: many

CDR3 DNA: TGCAGTGCTATGGGAGTGTTCCAGCCCCAGCATTTT
CDR3 protein: CSAMGVFQPQHF
D gene: NA
V gene: TRBV20-1
J gene: TRBJ1-5
clone size: NA

CDR3 DNA: TGTGCCAGCAGCTTAGGAGGCGGGCCCCAAGAGACCCAGTACTTC
CDR3 protein: CASSLGGGPQETQYF
D gene: NA
V gene: TRBV5-6
J gene: TRBJ2-5
clone size: many

CDR3 DNA: TGCAGTGCTAGGTTTTCAGGGGGCGCATGGGCAGATACGCAGTATTTT
CDR3 protein: CSARFSGGAWADTQYF
D gene: TRBD1
V gene: TRBV20-1
J gene: TRBJ2-3
clone size: many

CDR3 DNA: TGTGCCAGCAGACTCCTACTAGCGGGGGTCCTGTGGGAGCAGTACTTC
CDR3 protein: CASRLLLAGVLWEQYF
D gene: TRBD2
V gene: TRBV3-1
J gene: TRBJ2-7
clone size: few

CDR3 DNA: TGTGCCAGCAGTGAAGGTTTTGGGAATGAGCAGTTCTTC
CDR3 protein: CASSEGFGNEQFF
D gene: NA
V gene: TRBV2
J gene: TRBJ2-1
clone size: NA

CDR3 DNA: TGCGCCAGCAGCTTCGGACTAGCGGGGGCCGGGGAGCTGTTTTTT
CDR3 protein: CASSFGLAGAGELFF
D gene: TRBD2
V gene: TRBV5-1
J gene: TRBJ2-2
clone size: few

CDR3 DNA: TGTGCCAGCAGCAACTACCGGGACAGGAGTTATGGCTACACCTTC
CDR3 protein: CASSNYRDRSYGYTF
D gene: TRBD1
V gene: TRBV7-9
J gene: TRBJ1-2
clone size: NA

CDR3 DNA: TGTGCCAGCAGCCAAGGTATAGAGCAGTTCTTC
CDR3 protein: CASSQGIEQFF
D gene: NA
V gene: TRBV14
J gene: TRBJ2-1
clone size: NA

CDR3 DNA: TGCAGCGTTGAAGAGCCTAGCGGGGGGCTCGATGAGCAGTTCTTC
CDR3 protein: CSVEEPSGGLDEQFF
D gene: TRBD2
V gene: TRBV29-1
J gene: TRBJ2-1
clone size: many

CDR3 DNA: TGCGCCAGCAGGCAACAGGGAATTAGCACAGATACGCAGTATTTT
CDR3 protein: CASRQQGISTDTQYF
D gene: NA
V gene: TRBV5-1
J gene: TRBJ2-3
clone size: NA

CDR3 DNA: TGCAGTGCTGACAGACTGTATAATTCACCCCTCCACTTT
CDR3 protein: CSADRLYNSPLHF
D gene: NA
V gene: TRBV20-1
J gene: TRBJ1-6
clone size: NA

CDR3 DNA: TGTGCCACCGGGGGGGATCAGCCCCAGCATTTT
CDR3 protein: CATGGDQPQHF
D gene: NA
V gene: TRBV24-1
J gene: TRBJ1-5
clone size: NA

CDR3 DNA: TGTGCCAGCAGCTGGGGGGGTCAAACCTCAGATACGCAGTATTTT
CDR3 protein: CASSWGGQTSDTQYF
D gene: TRBD2
V gene: TRBV7-2
J gene: TRBJ2-3
clone size: many

CDR3 DNA: TGTGCCAGCAGTGGACAGGGTAAGACTGAAGCTTTCTTT
CDR3 protein: CASSGQGKTEAFF
D gene: TRBD1
V gene: TRBV6-2/TRBV6-3
J gene: TRBJ1-1
clone size: many

CDR3 DNA: TGTGCCAGCAGTTTCGCCGTGGCCGGGGAGCTGTTTTTT
CDR3 protein: CASSFAVAGELFF
D gene: NA
V gene: TRBV12-3/TRBV12-4
J gene: TRBJ2-2
clone size: many

CDR3 DNA: TGTGCCAGCAGCCAAGGGACAGACACCGGGGAGCTGTTTTTT
CDR3 protein: CASSQGTDTGELFF
D gene: NA
V gene: TRBV3-1
J gene: TRBJ2-2
clone size: few

CDR3 DNA: TGTGCCAGCAGTCTTCATTCCGAGCAGTACTTC
CDR3 protein: CASSLHSEQYF
D gene: NA
V gene: TRBV28
J gene: TRBJ2-7
clone size: few

CDR3 DNA: TGTGCCAGCTCACCACAGGGGTATCGCACTGAAGCTTTCTTT
CDR3 protein: CASSPQGYRTEAFF
D gene: NA
V gene: TRBV18
J gene: TRBJ1-1
clone size: few

CDR3 DNA: TGTGCCAGCAGCTTCAACAGGCGTGATTTAATAGCCAAAAACATTCAGTACTTC
CDR3 protein: CASSFNRRDLIAKNIQYF
D gene: NA
V gene: TRBV5-5
J gene: TRBJ2-4
clone size: few

CDR3 DNA: TGCGCCAGCAGCCATGCCCCGGGACAGGGGGAGGAAAAACTGTTTTTT
CDR3 protein: CASSHAPGQGEEKLFF
D gene: TRBD1
V gene: TRBV4-3
J gene: TRBJ1-4
clone size: many

CDR3 DNA: TGTGCCAGCAGCAACCAGGGGAGAGATACGCAGTATTTT
CDR3 protein: CASSNQGRDTQYF
D gene: NA
V gene: TRBV7-3
J gene: TRBJ2-3
clone size: NA

CDR3 DNA: TGCAGCGTTGAAGACCGAGCAACCTATGGCTACACCTTC
CDR3 protein: CSVEDRATYGYTF
D gene: NA
V gene: TRBV29-1
J gene: TRBJ1-2
clone size: NA

CDR3 DNA: TGTGCCAGCAGCTTCGGTAACCGAAACACTGAAGCTTTCTTT
CDR3 protein: CASSFGNRNTEAFF
D gene: NA
V gene: TRBV7-6
J gene: TRBJ1-1
clone size: many

CDR3 DNA: TGTGCCAGCAGCCGACTAGATACGCAGTATTTT
CDR3 protein: CASSRLDTQYF
D gene: NA
V gene: TRBV6-5
J gene: TRBJ2-3
clone size: many

CDR3 DNA: TGTGCCAGCAGCGGTCAGCCCCAACCGAGCTCCTACGAGCAGTACTTC
CDR3 protein: CASSGQPQPSSYEQYF
D gene: NA
V gene: TRBV6-1
J gene: TRBJ2-7
clone size: many

CDR3 DNA: TGTGCCAGCGGACAAGCGGGGGGGCAAGAGACCCAGTACTTC
CDR3 protein: CASGQAGGQETQYF
D gene: TRBD2
V gene: TRBV6-6
J gene: TRBJ2-5
clone size: few

CDR3 DNA: TGTGCCAGCAGCCAAGACGGCCGCAACACTGAAGCTTTCTTT
CDR3 protein: CASSQDGRNTEAFF
D gene: NA
V gene: TRBV3-1
J gene: TRBJ1-1
clone size: many

CDR3 DNA: TGTGCCAGCAAAACGGGGGGCCTAACCTACAATGAGCAGTTCTTC
CDR3 protein: CASKTGGLTYNEQFF
D gene: NA
V gene: TRBV6-2/TRBV6-3
J gene: TRBJ2-1
clone size: few

CDR3 DNA: TGTGCCAGCAGCTTAGGTTTCGACAGACTCACAGATACGCAGTATTTT
CDR3 protein: CASSLGFDRLTDTQYF
D gene: NA
V gene: TRBV11-3
J gene: TRBJ2-3
clone size: NA

CDR3 DNA: TGCGCCAACCCGGGACATAACTACGAGCAGTACTTC
CDR3 protein: CANPGHNYEQYF
D gene: NA
V gene: TRBV5-1
J gene: TRBJ2-7
clone size: few

CDR3 DNA: TGCAGCGTGGGGGACAGGGTCTACGAGCAGTACTTC
CDR3 protein: CSVGDRVYEQYF
D gene: TRBD1
V gene: TRBV29-1
J gene: TRBJ2-7
clone size: many

CDR3 DNA: TGTGCCACCAGCAGACCCCCTGTCGGGGGAAGCACAGATACGCAGTATTTT
CDR3 protein: CATSRPPVGGSTDTQYF
D gene: NA
V gene: TRBV15
J gene: TRBJ2-3
clone size: NA

CDR3 DNA: TGTGCCAGCAGTCCAACAGGGGGCGGAACCGTATTCTATGGCTACACCTTC
CDR3 protein: CASSPTGGGTVFYGYTF
D gene: TRBD1
V gene: TRBV27
J gene: TRBJ1-2
clone size: NA

CDR3 DNA: TGCAGCGTTGGGCGGACAGGAACTAATGAGCAGTTCTTC
CDR3 protein: CSVGRTGTNEQFF
D gene: TRBD1
V gene: TRBV29-1
J gene: TRBJ2-1
clone size: many

CDR3 DNA: TGTGCCAGCAGCTCCTTCGGGACTAGCGGAGACAATGAGCAGTTCTTC
CDR3 protein: CASSSFGTSGDNEQFF
D gene: TRBD2
V gene: TRBV6-2/TRBV6-3
J gene: TRBJ2-1
clone size: NA

CDR3 DNA: TGTGCCAGCAGCTTAGCCGTGGGGATGTCCTCTGGCTACACCTTC
CDR3 protein: CASSLAVGMSSGYTF
D gene: NA
V gene: TRBV7-2
J gene: TRBJ1-2
clone size: few

CDR3 DNA: TGTGCCAGCAGCTCCCGACAGGCTTTCACCTACGAGCAGTACTTC
CDR3 protein: CASSSRQAFTYEQYF
D gene: NA
V gene: TRBV7-9
J gene: TRBJ2-7
clone size: many

CDR3 DNA: TGTGCCAGCAGCTTAGACCCAAGCGACACGGGCTACGGCTACACCTTC
CDR3 protein: CASSLDPSDTGYGYTF
D gene: NA
V gene: TRBV11-2
J gene: TRBJ1-2
clone size: NA

CDR3 DNA: TGTGCCAGCAGTTTAGAAGGACCGGGGGGGGCCAACGTCCTGACTTTC
CDR3 protein: CASSLEGPGGANVLTF
D gene: NA
V gene: TRBV12-3/TRBV12-4
J gene: TRBJ2-6
clone size: few

CDR3 DNA: TGCAGTGCTATCACCGGGACGTCGGTAGGAGCTTTCTTT
CDR3 protein: CSAITGTSVGAFF
D gene: NA
V gene: TRBV20-1
J gene: TRBJ1-1
clone size: NA

CDR3 DNA: TGTGCCAGCAGTTCCGGGTGGAATGAGCAGTTCTTC
CDR3 protein: CASSSGWNEQFF
D gene: NA
V gene: TRBV6-5
J gene: TRBJ2-1
clone size: many